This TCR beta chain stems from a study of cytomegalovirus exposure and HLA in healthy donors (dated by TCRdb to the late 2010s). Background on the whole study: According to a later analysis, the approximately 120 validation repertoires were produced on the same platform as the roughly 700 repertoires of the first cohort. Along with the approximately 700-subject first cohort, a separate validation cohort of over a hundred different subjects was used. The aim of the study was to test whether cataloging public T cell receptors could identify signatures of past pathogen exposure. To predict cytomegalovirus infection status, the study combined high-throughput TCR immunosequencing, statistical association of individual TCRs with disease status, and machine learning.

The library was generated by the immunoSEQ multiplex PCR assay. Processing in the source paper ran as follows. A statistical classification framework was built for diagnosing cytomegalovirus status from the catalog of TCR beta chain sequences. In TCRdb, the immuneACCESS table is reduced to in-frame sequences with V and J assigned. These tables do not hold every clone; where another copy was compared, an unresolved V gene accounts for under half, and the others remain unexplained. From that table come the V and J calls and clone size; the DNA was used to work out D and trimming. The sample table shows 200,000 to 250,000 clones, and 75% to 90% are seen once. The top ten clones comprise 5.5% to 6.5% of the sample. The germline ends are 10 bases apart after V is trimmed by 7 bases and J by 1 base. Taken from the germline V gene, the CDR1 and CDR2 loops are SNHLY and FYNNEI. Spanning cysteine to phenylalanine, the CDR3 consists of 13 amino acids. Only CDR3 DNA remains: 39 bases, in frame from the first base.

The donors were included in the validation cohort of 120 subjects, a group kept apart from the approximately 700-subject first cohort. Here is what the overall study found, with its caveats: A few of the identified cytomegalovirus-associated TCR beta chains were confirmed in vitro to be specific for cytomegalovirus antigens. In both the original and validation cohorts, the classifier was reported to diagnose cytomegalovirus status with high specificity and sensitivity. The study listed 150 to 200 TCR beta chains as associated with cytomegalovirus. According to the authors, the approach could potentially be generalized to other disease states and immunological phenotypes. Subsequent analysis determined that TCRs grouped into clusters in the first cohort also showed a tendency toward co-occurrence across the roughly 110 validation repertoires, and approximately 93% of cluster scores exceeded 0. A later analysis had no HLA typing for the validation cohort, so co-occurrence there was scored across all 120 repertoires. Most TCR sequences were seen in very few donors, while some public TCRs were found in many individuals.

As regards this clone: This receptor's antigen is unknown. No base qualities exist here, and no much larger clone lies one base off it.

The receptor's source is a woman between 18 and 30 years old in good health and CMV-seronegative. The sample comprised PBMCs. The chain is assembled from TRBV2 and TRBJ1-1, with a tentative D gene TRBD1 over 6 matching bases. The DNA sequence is TGTGCCAGCATGGGGACACCGAACACTGAAGCTTTCTTT. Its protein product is CASMGTPNTEAFF.